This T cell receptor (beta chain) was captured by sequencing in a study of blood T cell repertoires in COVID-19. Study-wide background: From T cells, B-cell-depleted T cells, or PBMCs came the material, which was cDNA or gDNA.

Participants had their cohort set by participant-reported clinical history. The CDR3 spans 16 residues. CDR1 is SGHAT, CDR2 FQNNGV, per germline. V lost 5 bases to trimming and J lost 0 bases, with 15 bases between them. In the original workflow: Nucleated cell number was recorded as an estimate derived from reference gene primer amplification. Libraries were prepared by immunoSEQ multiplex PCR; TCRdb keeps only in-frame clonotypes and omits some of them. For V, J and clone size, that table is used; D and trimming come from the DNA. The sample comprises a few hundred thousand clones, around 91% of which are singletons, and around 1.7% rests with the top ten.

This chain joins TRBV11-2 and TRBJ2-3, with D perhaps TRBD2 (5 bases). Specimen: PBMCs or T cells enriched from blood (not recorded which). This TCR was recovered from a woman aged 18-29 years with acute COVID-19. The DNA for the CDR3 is TGTGCCAGCAGCCCCCCCGGACGGACTAGCACAGATACGCAGTATTTT. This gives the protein CASSPPGRTSTDTQYF.